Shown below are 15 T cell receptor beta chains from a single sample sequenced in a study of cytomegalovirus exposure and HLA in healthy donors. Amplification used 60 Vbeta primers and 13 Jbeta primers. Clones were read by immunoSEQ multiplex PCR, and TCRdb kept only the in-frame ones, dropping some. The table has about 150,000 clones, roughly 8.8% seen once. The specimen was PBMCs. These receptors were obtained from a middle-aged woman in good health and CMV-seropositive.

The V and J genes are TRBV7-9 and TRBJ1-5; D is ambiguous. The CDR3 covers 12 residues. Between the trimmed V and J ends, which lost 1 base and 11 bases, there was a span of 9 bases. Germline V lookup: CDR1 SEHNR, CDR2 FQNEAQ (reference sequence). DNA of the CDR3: TGTGCCAGCAGCTTAGATCTCGGGGCCCAGCATTTT. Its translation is CASSLDLGAQHF.

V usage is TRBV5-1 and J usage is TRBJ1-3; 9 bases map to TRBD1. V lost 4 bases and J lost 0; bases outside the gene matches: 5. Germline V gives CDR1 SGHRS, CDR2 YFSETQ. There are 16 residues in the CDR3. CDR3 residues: CASSLGTGISGNTIYF. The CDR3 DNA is TGCGCCAGCAGCCTAGGGACAGGGATCTCTGGAAACACCATATATTTT.

The CDR3 nucleotides read TGTGCCAGCAGCTTGGGGGGGGTGCAGTTCTTC. Encoded protein: CASSLGGVQFF. This chain uses TRBV5-4 with TRBJ2-1, with a tentative D call TRBD2 (6 bases). V shed 0 bases and J shed 12 bases, with 7 bases lying between them. Germline CDR1 reads SGHNT; CDR2 reads YYREEE (reference sequence). The CDR3 has 11 residues.

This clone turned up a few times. CDR3 region: CASDSGNQPQHF. For the CDR3, the DNA is TGTGCCAGCGACTCCGGCAATCAGCCCCAGCATTTT. The gene calls are TRBV28 and TRBJ1-5; D is unclear. The germline V gene encodes CDR1 MDHEN and CDR2 SYDVKM. This CDR3 comprises 12 residues. V was pared by 8 bases and J by 2 bases, with 7 bases between.

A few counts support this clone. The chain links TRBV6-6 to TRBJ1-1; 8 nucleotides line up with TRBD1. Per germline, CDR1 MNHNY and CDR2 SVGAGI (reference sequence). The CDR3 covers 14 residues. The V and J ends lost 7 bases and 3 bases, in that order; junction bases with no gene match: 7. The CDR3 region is CASNTGGRDTEAFF. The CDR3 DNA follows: TGTGCCAGCAACACAGGGGGTAGAGACACTGAAGCTTTCTTT.

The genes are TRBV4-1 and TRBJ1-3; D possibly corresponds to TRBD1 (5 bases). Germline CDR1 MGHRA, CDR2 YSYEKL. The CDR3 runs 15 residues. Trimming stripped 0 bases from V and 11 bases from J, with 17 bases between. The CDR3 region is CASSQERGAGLAIYF. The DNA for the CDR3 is TGCGCCAGCAGCCAAGAAAGGGGAGCGGGGCTGGCCATATATTTT.

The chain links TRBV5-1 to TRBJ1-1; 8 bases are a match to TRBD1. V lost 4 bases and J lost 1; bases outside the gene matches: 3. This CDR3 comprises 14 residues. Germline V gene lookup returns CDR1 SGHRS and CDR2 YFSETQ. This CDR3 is CASSAGGANTEAFF. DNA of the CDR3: TGCGCCAGCAGCGCAGGGGGCGCGAACACTGAAGCTTTCTTT.

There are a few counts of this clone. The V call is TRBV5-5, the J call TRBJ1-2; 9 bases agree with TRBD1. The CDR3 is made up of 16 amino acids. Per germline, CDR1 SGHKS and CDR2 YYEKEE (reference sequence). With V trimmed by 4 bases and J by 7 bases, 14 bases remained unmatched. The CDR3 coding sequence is TGTGCCAGCAGCCCCGGACAGGGGAGGGTGAAAGGTGGCTACACCTTC. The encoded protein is CASSPGQGRVKGGYTF.

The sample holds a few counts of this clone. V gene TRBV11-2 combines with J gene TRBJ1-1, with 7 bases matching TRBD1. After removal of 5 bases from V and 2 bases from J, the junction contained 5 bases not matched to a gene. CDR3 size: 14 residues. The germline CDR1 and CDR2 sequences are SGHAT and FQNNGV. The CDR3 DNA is TGTGCCAGCAGCGCCCGACAGGGTAACACTGAAGCTTTCTTT. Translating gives CASSARQGNTEAFF.

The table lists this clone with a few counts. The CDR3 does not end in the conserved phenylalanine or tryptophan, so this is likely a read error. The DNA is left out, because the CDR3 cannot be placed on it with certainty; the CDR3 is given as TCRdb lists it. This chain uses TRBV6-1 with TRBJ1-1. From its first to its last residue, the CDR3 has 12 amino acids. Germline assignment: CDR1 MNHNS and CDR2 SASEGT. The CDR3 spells CASSEGGLDSTI.

Written as DNA, the CDR3 is TGTGCCAGCAGTCCCGGACAGGGCGGTCAGCCCCAGCATTTT. This translates into CASSPGQGGQPQHF. This sequence joins TRBV27 and TRBJ1-5, with 8 bases aligning to TRBD1. The junction had 6 bases not matched to a gene; V was cut back by 5 bases and J by 6 bases. Germline V gives CDR1 MNHEY, CDR2 SMNVEV (reference sequence). The CDR3 has 14 residues.

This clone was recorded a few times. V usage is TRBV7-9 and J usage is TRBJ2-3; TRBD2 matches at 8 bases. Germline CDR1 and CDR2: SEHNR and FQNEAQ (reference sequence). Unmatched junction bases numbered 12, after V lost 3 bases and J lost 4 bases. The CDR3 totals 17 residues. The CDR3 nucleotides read TGTGCCAGCAGCTTTTCAATGACGAGCGGGGGATCAGATACGCAGTATTTT. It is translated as CASSFSMTSGGSDTQYF.

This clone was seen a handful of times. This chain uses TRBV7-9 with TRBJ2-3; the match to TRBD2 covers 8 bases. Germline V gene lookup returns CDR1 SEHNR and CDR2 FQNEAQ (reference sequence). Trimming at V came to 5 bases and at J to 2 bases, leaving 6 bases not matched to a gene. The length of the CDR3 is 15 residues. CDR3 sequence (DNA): TGTGCCAGCAGCCAACGGGGGGGGAACACAGATACGCAGTATTTT. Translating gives CASSQRGGNTDTQYF.

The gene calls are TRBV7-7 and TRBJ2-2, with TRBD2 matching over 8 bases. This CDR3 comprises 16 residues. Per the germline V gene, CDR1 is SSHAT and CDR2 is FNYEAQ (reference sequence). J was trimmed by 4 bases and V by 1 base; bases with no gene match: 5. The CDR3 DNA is TGTGCCAGCAGCTTAGGCCCCGGGAGGGGCACCGGGGAGCTGTTTTTT. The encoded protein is CASSLGPGRGTGELFF.

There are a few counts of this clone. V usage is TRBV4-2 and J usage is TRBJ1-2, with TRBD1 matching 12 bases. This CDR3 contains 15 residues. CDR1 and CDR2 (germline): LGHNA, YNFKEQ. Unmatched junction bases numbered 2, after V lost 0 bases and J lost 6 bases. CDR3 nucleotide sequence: TGTGCCAGCAGCCAAGAGGGACAGGGGGCCGATGGCTACACCTTC. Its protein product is CASSQEGQGADGYTF.